Listed here is a single T cell receptor beta chain. Antigen: not known. This sample stems from a study of cytotoxic CD8 clonotypes in ibrutinib-treated CLL. Study-wide context: Partial responses numbered some 25 and complete responses 2; after a median about 74 months, about 14 stayed remitted and roughly twelve progressed. Sample averages reached 250,000 to 300,000 productive templates and 94,082 productive rearrangements. General study findings and limits: In sustained-remission versus progressing patients, sampling times differed. Pretreatment clonality was elevated relative to age-matched healthy donors and paralleled circulating CD8+ T-cell counts.

CDR1 and CDR2 (germline): ENHRY, SYGVKD. With V trimmed by 6 bases and J by 6 bases, 3 bases remained unmatched. The length of the CDR3 is 13 residues. This table comes from immunoSEQ multiplex PCR, and its TCRdb copy is limited to in-frame clones, with some not included. The repertoire consists of 3,500 to 5,000 clones, with approximately 80% occurring once and the leading ten covering around a fifth. The TCR sequence derives from a human donor with chronic lymphocytic leukemia. Specimen: PBMCs, collected before ibrutinib treatment. This chain links TRBV10-3 with TRBJ1-5; 9 bases agree with TRBD1. The CDR3 loop is CAISEDRGQPQHF. Here the CDR3 DNA reads TGTGCCATCAGCGAGGACAGGGGTCAGCCCCAGCATTTT.